This T cell receptor (beta chain) was captured by sequencing in a study of blood T cell repertoires in COVID-19. Study at large: PBMCs, B-cell-depleted T cells, or T cells were the source of the cDNA or gDNA that made up the material.

The germline CDR1 and CDR2 sequences are LNHDA and SQIVND (reference sequence). V shed 7 bases and J shed 13 bases, with 25 bases lying between them. This CDR3 comprises 14 residues. As handled by the study authors: Reference gene primer amplification gave nucleated cell count estimates. The method was immunoSEQ multiplex PCR; TCRdb's version includes in-frame clones alone and lacks a portion of them. The V and J calls and clone size were taken over from that table, and D and trimming were inferred from the DNA. The data hold about 340,000 clones, with around 83% observed a single time. This rearrangement joins TRBV19 to TRBJ1-2; D might be TRBD1 (5 bases). This TCR was sampled from a man aged 30 to 45 with active or convalescent COVID-19. Sequenced input: peripheral blood. CDR3 in DNA: TGTGCCAGTACCACAGGCCGTGGCTTTATGGACGTCACCTTC. As protein: CASTTGRGFMDVTF.